Reported below is one T cell receptor beta chain. Its antigen is undetermined. V gave up 7 bases and J gave up 0 bases; unmatched junction bases: 4. CDR1 is SGHAT, CDR2 FQDESV, per germline (reference sequence). CDR3 length equals 14 residues. Treatment meaning: 15 to 20 received Ad26.COV2.S at low or high dose, single or two shots; 5 received placebo; per-sample allocation not given. The study sampled participants on day 63 after the first vaccine or placebo injection. Clones were sequenced by immunoSEQ multiplex PCR, and TCRdb holds only the in-frame ones, with some missing. The repertoire holds about 410,000 clones, with about nine tenths as singletons. The record originates from a study of Ad26.COV2.S vaccination and SARS-CoV-2 variants. Points from the study as a whole: Comparable non-spike TCR breadth was observed in vaccine and placebo recipients.

The specimen comprised peripheral blood, sampled in a trial of Ad26.COV2.S vaccine versus placebo. The sequence was obtained from a person between 18 and 65 years old who received the Ad26.COV2.S COVID-19 vaccine or a placebo. The chain uses TRBV11-1 and TRBJ2-7, with TRBD2 matching 9 bases. The CDR3 protein is CASTSTSGSYEQYF. The CDR3 DNA reads as TGTGCCAGCACCTCGACTAGCGGCTCCTACGAGCAGTACTTC.